This T cell receptor beta chain was recovered during a study of shared clonotypes between healthy human individuals. Partitioning of CD4+ cells yielded a CD45RA+ naive subset and a CD45RA-negative memory subset. 200 to 250 ng DNA, approximately 31,000 T cell genomes, went into each sorted-subset replicate PCR. TCRdb's table, derived via immunoSEQ multiplex PCR, lists solely in-frame clones and lacks some. In the table there are some 500,000 clones, roughly 95% of which are singletons. The germline V and J ends were trimmed by 0 bases and 2 bases, with 10 bases remaining between them. Germline CDR1 is SGHTA and CDR2 is FQGNSA. The CDR3 loop spans 16 amino acids. Regarding this clone: Antigen: not known.

Study outcomes and limitations: The study's rarefaction showed incomplete sorted-subset sequencing despite large depth. The study found about 5.1% of naive CD4 clonotypes shared across four donors.

The sequenced sample consisted of naive CD4+ T cells sorted from blood. The subset is: CD45RA+ positively selected. The rearrangement uses TRBV7-2 and TRBJ2-2, with a weak D call TRBD1 (5 bases). This clonotype was sampled from a woman in her thirties in good health. DNA of the CDR3: TGTGCCAGCAGCTTAGCGCCCCAGGGTAACACCGGGGAGCTGTTTTTT. It is translated as CASSLAPQGNTGELFF.